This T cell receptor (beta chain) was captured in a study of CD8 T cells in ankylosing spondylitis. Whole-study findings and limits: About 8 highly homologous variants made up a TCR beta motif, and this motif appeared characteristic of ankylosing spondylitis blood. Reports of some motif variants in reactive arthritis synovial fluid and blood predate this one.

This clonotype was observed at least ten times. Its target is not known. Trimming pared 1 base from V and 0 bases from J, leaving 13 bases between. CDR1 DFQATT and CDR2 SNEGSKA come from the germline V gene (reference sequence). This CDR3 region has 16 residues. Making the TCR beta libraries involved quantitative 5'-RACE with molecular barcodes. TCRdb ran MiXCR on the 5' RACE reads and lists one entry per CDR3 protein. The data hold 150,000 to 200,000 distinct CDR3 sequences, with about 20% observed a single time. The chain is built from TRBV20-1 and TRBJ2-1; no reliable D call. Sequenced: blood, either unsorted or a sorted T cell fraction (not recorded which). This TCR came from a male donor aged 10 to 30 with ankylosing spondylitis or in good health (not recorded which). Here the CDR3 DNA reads TGCAGTGCTAGAGGTGCAGCGACCAGCTCCTACAATGAGCAGTTCTTC. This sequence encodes CSARGAATSSYNEQFF.